This T cell receptor (beta chain) was identified in a study of neoadjuvant anti-PD-1 for oral cavity cancer. As for the study in general: Around day 43, patients without progression received a fourth nivolumab dose before surgery.

Trimming at V came to 5 bases and at J to 5 bases, leaving 9 bases not matched to a gene. Germline CDR1 and CDR2: MNHEY and SMNVEV (reference sequence). This CDR3 has 14 residues. TCRdb's table, derived via immunoSEQ multiplex PCR, lists solely in-frame clones and lacks some. The data show almost 6,000 clones, 50% to 65% seen once. Specified time point: after neoadjuvant nivolumab, at surgical resection. These newly diagnosed stage II-IVA oral cavity squamous cell carcinoma patients had no prior systemic or radiation treatment. The TCR was taken from a person aged 35-79 years with oral cavity squamous cell carcinoma. The starting material was tumor tissue, obtained after nivolumab (anti-PD-1) treatment. The chain couples TRBV27 to TRBJ2-7; 7 bases map to TRBD1. The CDR3 sequence is CASSTRQGRDEQYF. The CDR3 nucleotides read TGTGCCAGCAGTACCCGACAGGGAAGAGACGAGCAGTACTTC.